This T cell receptor (beta chain) was identified in a study of OX40 agonist ivuxolimab in advanced cancers. In terms of the full investigation: Ivuxolimab was an agonistic, fully human IgG2 monoclonal antibody directed against OX40 (CD134), a costimulatory receptor. Intravenous ivuxolimab was administered to patients every 2 weeks at six dose levels: 0.01, 0.1, 0.3, 1.5, 3 and 10 mg/kg. Of the roughly 51 dose-escalation patients, hepatocellular carcinoma was present in approximately 20, melanoma in roughly 15, renal cell carcinoma in 9 and head and neck cancer in 9. A male proportion of 70% to 90% and a mean age of approximately 62 years, ranging from about 20 to 80, were recorded for the dose-escalation cohort. Patients were allowed to have had prior anti-PD-1, anti-PD-L1 or anti-CTLA-4 therapy, and roughly 40% of the dose-escalation patients had previously received checkpoint inhibitors. Three dose-escalation patients achieved partial responses, one with hepatocellular carcinoma and two with cutaneous melanoma. The purpose of peripheral TCRbeta sequencing was to test whether ivuxolimab changed TCR sequence diversity and led to clonal T-cell expansion. The paper describes the monotherapy dose-escalation part (N = 52 patients) of the phase I trial of ivuxolimab. The paper's findings and limits, for the study overall: Which antigens the clonally expanded peripheral T cells were specific for was not determined. In partial responders in the 0.1-3.0 mg/kg groups, normalized peripheral clonal expansion was found to be among the lowest, especially among CD8+ T cells. Low levels of normalized T-cell clonal expansion were also seen in some patients who did not respond. After ivuxolimab, more expanded clones were found on average in CD8+ T cells than in CD4+ T cells. At doses from 0.1 to 3.0 mg/kg, clonal expansion was seen in both CD4+ and CD8+ blood T cells between baseline and week 6.

Genomic DNA was isolated from the sorted cells so that the TCRbeta CDR3 region could be sequenced. The immunoSEQ Assay was used for sequencing of TCRbeta CDR3 regions. TCRdb re-hosts the immuneACCESS table, in-frame sequences only. Its copies lack some clones; in the studies checked, an unresolved V gene accounts for under half of them, and the cause for the rest is not known. The table for this sample lists under 65,000 clones; 87% of them were counted only once. The ten top clones hold approximately 0.35% of the sample. Remarks on this clone: Its antigen remains undetermined. No base quality information exists; no much larger clone differs at one position.

The CDR3 sequence holds 15 residues, the cysteine and phenylalanine included. Only the CDR3 portion is preserved as DNA: 45 bases, with reading frame beginning at the first base. Taken from the germline V gene, the CDR1 and CDR2 loops are ENHRY and SYGVKD. The V and J ends are trimmed by 5 bases and 1 base, leaving 11 bases between them. Patients with a history of autoimmune disease or receiving systemic immunosuppression were excluded from the trial. Peripheral blood for TCR sequencing was collected from all dose cohorts at baseline, on cycle 4 day 1, and on cycle 7 day 1. Samples came from an open-label, multicenter, first-in-human phase I dose-escalation trial of ivuxolimab. The trial enrolled adults with locally advanced or metastatic head and neck squamous cell, hepatocellular, melanoma or renal cell carcinoma. Before TCR sequencing, CD4+ T cells and CD8+ T cells from peripheral blood were sorted into separate populations.

This material consisted of CD4+ or CD8+ T cells sorted from blood, taken in a trial of the OX40 agonist ivuxolimab. Recombination connected TRBV10-3 to TRBJ2-2; the D region is possibly TRBD1 or TRBD2, each matching across 5 bases. This receptor was taken from an adult with an advanced solid tumor such as melanoma, head and neck, liver or kidney cancer. The encoded CDR3 is CAISSGTVNTGELFF. The nucleotides read TGTGCCATCAGTTCCGGGACGGTGAACACCGGGGAGCTGTTTTTT.